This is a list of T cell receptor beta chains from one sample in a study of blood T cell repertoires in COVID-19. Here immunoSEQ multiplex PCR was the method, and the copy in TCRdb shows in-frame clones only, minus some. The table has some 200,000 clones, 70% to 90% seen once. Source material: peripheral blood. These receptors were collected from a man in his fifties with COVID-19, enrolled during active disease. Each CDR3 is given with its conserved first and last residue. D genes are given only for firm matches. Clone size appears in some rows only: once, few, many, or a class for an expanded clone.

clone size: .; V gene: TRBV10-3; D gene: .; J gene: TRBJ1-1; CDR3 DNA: TGTGCCATCAGTGAGGTACAGGGAATGAACACTGAAGCTTTCTTT; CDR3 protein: CAISEVQGMNTEAFF
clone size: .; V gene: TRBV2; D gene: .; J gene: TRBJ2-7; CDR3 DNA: TGTGCCAGCAGTGGTCAGGGTCCCTACGAGCAGTACTTC; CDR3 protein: CASSGQGPYEQYF
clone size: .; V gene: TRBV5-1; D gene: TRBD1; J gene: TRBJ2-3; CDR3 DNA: TGCACCAGCAGCGCTATCACAGGGGGCGCGGGAGATACGCAGTATTTT; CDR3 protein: CTSSAITGGAGDTQYF
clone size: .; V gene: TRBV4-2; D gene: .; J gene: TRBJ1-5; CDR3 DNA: TGTGCCAGCAGCCAAGATCTATGGCAGCCCCAGCATTTT; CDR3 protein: CASSQDLWQPQHF
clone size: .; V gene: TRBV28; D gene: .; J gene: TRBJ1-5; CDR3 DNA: TGTGCCAGCAGTTTTACAGGGCTGAGGAGTGGCAATCAGCCCCAGCATTTT; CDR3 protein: CASSFTGLRSGNQPQHF
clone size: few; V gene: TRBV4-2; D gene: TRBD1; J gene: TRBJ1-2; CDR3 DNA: TGTGCCAGCAGCCAGCTTCCCGGGACAGGTGCTGACTATGGCTACACCTTC; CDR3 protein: CASSQLPGTGADYGYTF
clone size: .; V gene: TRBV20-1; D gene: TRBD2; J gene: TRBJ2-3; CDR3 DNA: TGCAGTGCTAGTTCGCTAGCGGGAGGGCCGTTCCCCCCAGATACGCAGTATTTT; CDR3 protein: CSASSLAGGPFPPDTQYF
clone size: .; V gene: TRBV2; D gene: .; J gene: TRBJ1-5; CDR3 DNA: TGTGCCAGCACCGAGGGGAGGGGGTTTTCGGGGCCCCAGCATTTT; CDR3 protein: CASTEGRGFSGPQHF
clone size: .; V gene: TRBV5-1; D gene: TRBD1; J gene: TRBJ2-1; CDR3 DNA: TGCGCCAGCAGCTTGGGGACAGGGGACTACAATGAGCAGTTCTTC; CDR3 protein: CASSLGTGDYNEQFF
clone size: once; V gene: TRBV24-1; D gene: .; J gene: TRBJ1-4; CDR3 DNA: TGTGCCACCAGTGACCCGACAGCCCCTAATGAAAAACTGTTTTTT; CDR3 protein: CATSDPTAPNEKLFF
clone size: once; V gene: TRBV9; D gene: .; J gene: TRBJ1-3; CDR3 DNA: TGTGCCAGCAGCCCCGTGCAGGGGCGTTATGGAAACACCATATATTTT; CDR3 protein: CASSPVQGRYGNTIYF
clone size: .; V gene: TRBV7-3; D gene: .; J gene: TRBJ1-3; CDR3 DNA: TGTGCCAGCAGCTCCTCGACTCCCGTGCTGAGGTTTCTTTCTTACACCATATATTTT; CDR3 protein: CASSSSTPVLRFLSYTIYF
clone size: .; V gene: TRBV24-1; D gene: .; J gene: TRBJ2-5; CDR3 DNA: TGTGCCACCAGTGAGCCGCTAGGAGAGACCCAGTACTTC; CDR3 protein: CATSEPLGETQYF
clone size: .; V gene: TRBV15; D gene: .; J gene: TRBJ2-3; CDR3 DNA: TGTGCCGCCAGCAGACCGTCAGATACGCAGTATTTT; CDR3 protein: CAASRPSDTQYF
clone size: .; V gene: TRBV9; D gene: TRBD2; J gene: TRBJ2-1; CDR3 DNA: TGTGCCAGCAGCGTAAGACCGGGACTAGACAATGAGCAGTTCTTC; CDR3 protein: CASSVRPGLDNEQFF
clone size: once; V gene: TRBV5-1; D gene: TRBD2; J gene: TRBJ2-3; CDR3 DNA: TGCGCCAGCAGCTTGACCGGGGGGGATACGCAGTATTTT; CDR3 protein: CASSLTGGDTQYF
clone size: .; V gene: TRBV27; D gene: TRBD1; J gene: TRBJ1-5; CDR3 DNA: TGTGCCAGCAGTCCGGGACAGGTGGGGCAGCCCCAGCATTTT; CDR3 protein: CASSPGQVGQPQHF
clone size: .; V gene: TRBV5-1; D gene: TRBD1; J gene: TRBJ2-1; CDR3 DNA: TGCGCCAGCAGCTTGGCCGGGACAGGGGTTTTTTTTGGTGAGCAGTTCTTC; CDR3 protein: CASSLAGTGVFFGEQFF
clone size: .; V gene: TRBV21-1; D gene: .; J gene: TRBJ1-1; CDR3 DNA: TGTGCCAGCAGCTTACACAGGGGGCACACTGAAGCTTTCTTT; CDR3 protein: CASSLHRGHTEAFF
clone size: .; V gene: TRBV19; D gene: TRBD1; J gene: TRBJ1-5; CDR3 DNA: TGTGCCAGTAGCACCACAGGGGGCTCGGGCAATCAGCCCCAGCATTTT; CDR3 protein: CASSTTGGSGNQPQHF
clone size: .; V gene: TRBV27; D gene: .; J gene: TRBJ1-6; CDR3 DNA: TGTGCCAGCGGCGGGGCCGGTGTGAGCTCCTATAATTCACCCCTCCACTTT; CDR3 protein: CASGGAGVSSYNSPLHF
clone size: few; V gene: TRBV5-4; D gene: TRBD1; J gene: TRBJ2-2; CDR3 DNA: TGTGCCAGCAGCCCAAGGGACAGGGGGCTCACCGGGGAGCTGTTTTTT; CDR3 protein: CASSPRDRGLTGELFF
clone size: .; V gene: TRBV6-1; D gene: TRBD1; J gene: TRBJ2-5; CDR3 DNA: TGTGCCAGCAGTGAACCTCCGGGACAGGGGATAAAAGAGACCCAGTACTTC; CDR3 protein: CASSEPPGQGIKETQYF
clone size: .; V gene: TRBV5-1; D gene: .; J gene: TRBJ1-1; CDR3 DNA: TGCGCCAGCAGCTTCCAGGGTGACAACACTGAAGCTTTCTTT; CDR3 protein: CASSFQGDNTEAFF
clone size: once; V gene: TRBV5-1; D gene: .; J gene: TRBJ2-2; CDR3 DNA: TGCGCCAGCAGCTTGTTAGGGGACACCTCGAACACCGGGGAGCTGTTTTTT; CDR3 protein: CASSLLGDTSNTGELFF
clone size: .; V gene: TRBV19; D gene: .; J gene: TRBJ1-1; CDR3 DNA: TGTGCCAGTAGTCCGCCGGACAGTTACATGAACACTGAAGCCTTCTTT; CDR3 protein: CASSPPDSYMNTEAFF
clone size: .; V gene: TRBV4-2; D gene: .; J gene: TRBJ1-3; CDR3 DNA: TGTGCCAGCAGCGCTGAGAGCTCTGGAAACACCATATATTTT; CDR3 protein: CASSAESSGNTIYF
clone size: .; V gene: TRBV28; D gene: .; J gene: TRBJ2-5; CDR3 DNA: TGTGCCAGCAGCTCACCAGGCTACCAAGAGACCCAGTACTTC; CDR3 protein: CASSSPGYQETQYF
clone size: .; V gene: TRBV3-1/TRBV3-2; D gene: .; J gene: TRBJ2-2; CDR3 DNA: TGTGCCAGATCGCGGGTGGGGGGGGCAGCGAACACCGGGGAGCTGTTTTTT; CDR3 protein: CARSRVGGAANTGELFF
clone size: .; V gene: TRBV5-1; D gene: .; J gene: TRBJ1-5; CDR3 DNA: TGCGCCAGCAGCTTGGGTAGTAACAATCAGCCCCAGCATTTT; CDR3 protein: CASSLGSNNQPQHF
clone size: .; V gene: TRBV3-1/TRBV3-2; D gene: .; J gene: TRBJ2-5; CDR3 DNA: TGTGCCAGCAGCCACAGGGGAACTCAAGAGACCCAGTACTTC; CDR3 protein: CASSHRGTQETQYF
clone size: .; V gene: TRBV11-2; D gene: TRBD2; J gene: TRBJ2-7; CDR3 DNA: TGTGCCAGCAGCTCCTTGACTAGCAGCCCCTACGAGCAGTACTTC; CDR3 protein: CASSSLTSSPYEQYF
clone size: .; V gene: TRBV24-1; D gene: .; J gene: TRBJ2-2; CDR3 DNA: TGTGCCACCAGTGATATTCCTAGCGGGGAGCTGTTTTTT; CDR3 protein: CATSDIPSGELFF
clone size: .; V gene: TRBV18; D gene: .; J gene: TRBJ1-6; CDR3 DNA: TGTGCCAGCTCACAGAACAGAGGACAGAGTAATTCACCCCTCCACTTT; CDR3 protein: CASSQNRGQSNSPLHF
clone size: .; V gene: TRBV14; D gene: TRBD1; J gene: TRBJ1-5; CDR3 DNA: TGTGCCAGCAGTAAGACAGGGGATCAGCCCCAGCATTTT; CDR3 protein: CASSKTGDQPQHF
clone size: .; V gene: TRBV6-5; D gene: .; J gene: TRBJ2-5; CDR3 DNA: TGTGCCAGCAGTCCTACCCGAGGCAACACCCAGTACTTC; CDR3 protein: CASSPTRGNTQYF
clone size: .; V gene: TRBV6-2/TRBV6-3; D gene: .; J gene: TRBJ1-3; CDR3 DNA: TGTGCCAGCAGTTACTCGAGGACGGCTGCGTTGGGACTCCTTGGAAACACCATATATTTT; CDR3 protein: CASSYSRTAALGLLGNTIYF
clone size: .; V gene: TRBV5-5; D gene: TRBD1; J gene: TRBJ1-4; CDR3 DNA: TGTGCCAGCACCCCATTGGACAGGGACGCTGAAAAACTGTTTTTT; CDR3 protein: CASTPLDRDAEKLFF
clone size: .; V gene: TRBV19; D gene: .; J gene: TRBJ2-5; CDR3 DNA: TGTGCCAGTAGTAAAGAGGGCCCCCAAGAGACCCAGTACTTC; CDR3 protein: CASSKEGPQETQYF
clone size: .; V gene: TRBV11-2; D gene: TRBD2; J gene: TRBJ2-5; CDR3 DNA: TGTGCCAGCAGCTTAGATCTACCTAGCGGGGTGGAGACCCAGTACTTC; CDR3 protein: CASSLDLPSGVETQYF
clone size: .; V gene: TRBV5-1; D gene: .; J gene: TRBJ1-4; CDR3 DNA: TGCGCCAGCAGCAAAATGGGGGGAACTAATGAAAAACTGTTTTTT; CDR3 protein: CASSKMGGTNEKLFF
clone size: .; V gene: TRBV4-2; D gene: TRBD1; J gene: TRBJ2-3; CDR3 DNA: TGTGCCAGCAGCCGGCCGGGACAGGGGACAGATACGCAGTATTTT; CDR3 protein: CASSRPGQGTDTQYF
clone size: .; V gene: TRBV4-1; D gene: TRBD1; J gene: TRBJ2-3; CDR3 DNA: TGCGCCAGCAGCGTAGACAGGGGGCCAAACACAGATACGCAGTATTTT; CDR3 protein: CASSVDRGPNTDTQYF
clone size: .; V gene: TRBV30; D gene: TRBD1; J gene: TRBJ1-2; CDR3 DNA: TGTGCCTGGAGCAGATTACAGGGGAACTATGGCTACACCTTC; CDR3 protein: CAWSRLQGNYGYTF
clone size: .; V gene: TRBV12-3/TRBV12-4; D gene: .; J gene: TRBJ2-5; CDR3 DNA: TGTGCCAGCAGTCCCTTAGCCCAAGAGACCCAGTACTTC; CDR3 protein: CASSPLAQETQYF
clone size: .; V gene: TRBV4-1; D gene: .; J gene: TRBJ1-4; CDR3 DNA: TGCGCCAGCAGCCAACCCCCGGGGTCGCTTAATGAAAAACTGTTTTTT; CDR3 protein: CASSQPPGSLNEKLFF
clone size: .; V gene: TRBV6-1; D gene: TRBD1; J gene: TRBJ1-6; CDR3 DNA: TGTGCCAGCAGTGCACACACGACAGGGTCGGCGGGTTCACCCCTCCACTTT; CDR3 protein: CASSAHTTGSAGSPLHF
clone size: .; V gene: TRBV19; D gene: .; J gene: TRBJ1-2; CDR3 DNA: TGTGCCACCCTACCTGGAGGGGTGGGGTATGGCTACACCTTC; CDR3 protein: CATLPGGVGYGYTF